This T cell receptor beta chain is from a study of blood T cell repertoires in COVID-19. About the study: Samples representing acute and convalescent COVID-19 were sourced from the United States, Italy and Spain. T cells, B-cell-depleted T cells, or PBMCs provided the cDNA or gDNA that served as material.

This clone was seen a few times. In the original processing: Reference gene primers were amplified, and this amplification served to estimate nucleated cell counts. Only in-frame clones appear in the TCRdb table, and some are missing; sequencing was by immunoSEQ multiplex PCR. The D gene and trimming were derived from the DNA, and the V and J assignments and clone size from that table. The table includes about 140,000 clones, about four fifths detected once. Germline CDR1 is LNHDA and CDR2 is SQIVND (reference sequence). V lost 6 bases and J 9 bases, leaving 18 bases between the germline ends. This CDR3 region has 14 residues.

The receptor's source is a man in his 70s who had recovered from COVID-19. The chain joins TRBV19 to TRBJ2-1; perhaps TRBD2 as D (5 bases). Sequencing used peripheral blood. CDR3 DNA: TGTGCCAGTAGCCCGGTGTACGGGAACCGTGAGCAGTTCTTC. As protein: CASSPVYGNREQFF.